A single sample gave rise to the 19 T cell receptor beta chains below, sequenced in a study of blood T cell repertoires in COVID-19. TCRdb keeps only in-frame clones here, not all; method: immunoSEQ multiplex PCR. The sample consists of fewer than 400,000 clones, more than 85% of them appearing once. The material sequenced was PBMCs or T cells enriched from blood (not recorded which). The receptors stem from a woman between 25 and 40 years old who had recovered from COVID-19.

The chain employs TRBV7-2 and TRBJ1-6; D ambiguous. There are 14 residues in the CDR3. CDR1 is SGHTA, CDR2 FQGNSA, per germline. V lost 5 bases, J lost 7 bases, and 12 bases lay in between. CDR3 bases: TGTGCCAGCAGCCCGACACCGTCGAATTCACCCCTCCACTTT. It encodes CASSPTPSNSPLHF.

A note on this clone: Other DNA sequences in the sample encode the same CDR3. The rearrangement joins TRBV5-6 to TRBJ1-1; TRBD1 is a possible D gene (6 bases). Germline V gene sequence: CDR1 SGHDT, CDR2 YYEEEE. The CDR3 extends over 16 amino acids. The ends were cut back, 0 bases at V and 0 bases at J, with 12 bases in the middle. The CDR3: CASSLALRGMNTEAFF. CDR3 sequence (DNA): TGTGCCAGCAGCTTGGCCCTTAGGGGGATGAACACTGAAGCTTTCTTT. Combining the CDR3 with reference TRBV5-6 and TRBJ1-1 gives the whole variable domain DAGVTQSPTHLIKTRGQQVTLRCSPKSGHDTVSWYQQALGQGPQFIFQYYEEEERQRGNFPDRFSGHQFPNYSSELNVNALLLGDSALYLCASSLALRGMNTEAFFGQGTRLTVV.

The V call is TRBV9, the J call TRBJ1-3; 10 positions match TRBD1. Trimming removed 5 bases from V and 2 bases from J; junction bases left unmatched: 4. The CDR3 is made up of 15 amino acids. Germline CDR1 reads SGDLS; CDR2 reads YYNGEE. The CDR3 coding sequence is TGTGCCAGCAGTGAGACAGGGGGCGCTGGAAACACCATATATTTT. Residues: CASSETGGAGNTIYF.

The genes are TRBV7-2 and TRBJ2-7; TRBD1 might be the D (6 bases). The germline V and J ends were trimmed by 5 bases and 4 bases, with 21 bases remaining between them. Germline lookup yields CDR1 SGHTA and CDR2 FQGNSA. The CDR3 covers 16 residues. CDR3 residues: CASSPTTGTPSYEQYF. CDR3 DNA: TGTGCCAGCAGCCCTACCACCGGGACACCCAGTTACGAGCAGTACTTC.

This sequence joins TRBV21-1 and TRBJ2-6; the listed D gene, TRBD1, was not tested against the DNA. TRBV21-1 has pseudogene status. The CDR3 runs 16 residues. The chain's CDR3 is CASGDRDRAGANVLTF. Written as DNA, the CDR3 is TGTGCCAGCGGGGACAGGGATCGGGCTGGGGCCAACGTCCTGACTTTC.

This chain joins TRBV5-1 and TRBJ1-4, with 7 bases identical to TRBD1. Unmatched junction bases numbered 1, after V lost 3 bases and J lost 2 bases. This CDR3 comprises 14 residues. CDR1 is SGHRS and CDR2 is YFSETQ in the germline V gene. The CDR3 sequence is CASSSGQTNEKLFF. CDR3 coding DNA: TGCGCCAGCAGCTCGGGACAGACTAATGAAAAACTGTTTTTT.

This chain links TRBV5-4 with TRBJ2-1; no clear D. Germline values: CDR1 SGHNT, CDR2 YYREEE (reference sequence). This CDR3 is 14 amino acids long. V was pared by 3 bases and J by 9 bases, with 16 bases between. The CDR3: CASSSDTYVPEQFF. The CDR3 region has the DNA TGTGCCAGCAGCTCTGACACTTATGTCCCTGAGCAGTTCTTC.

The chain recombines TRBV3-1 (or the pseudogene TRBV3-2) with TRBJ2-7, with a tentative D call TRBD1 (6 bases). CDR1 LGHDT and CDR2 YNNKEL come from the germline V gene (reference sequence). The CDR3 sequence is 15 residues long. Trimming shortened V by 0 bases and J by 4 bases, and 13 bases separated the two germline ends. The CDR3: CASSQDRGSGYEQYF. The DNA of the CDR3 is TGTGCCAGCAGCCAAGACAGGGGATCGGGTTACGAGCAGTACTTC.

The rearrangement links TRBV11-3 to TRBJ2-7, with TRBD2 matching 8 bases. Germline-derived CDR1 and CDR2 are SGHNT and YENEEA. This CDR3 has 14 amino acids. V trimming: 6 bases; J trimming: 5 bases; junction bases outside the gene matches: 9. Here the CDR3 reads CASSRGGLLDEQYF. CDR3 in DNA: TGTGCCAGCAGTCGGGGGGGCCTTTTGGACGAGCAGTACTTC.

This sequence joins TRBV19 and TRBJ2-1; maybe TRBD2 (5 bases). Trimming left V 5 bases short and J 9 bases short, with 17 bases between. CDR1 and CDR2 (germline): LNHDA, SQIVND (reference sequence). The CDR3 runs to 14 residues. For the CDR3, the DNA is TGTGCCAGTAGTTTAATAGCGACTGGAGGTGAGCAGTTCTTC. Translating it yields CASSLIATGGEQFF.

The chain carries TRBV5-1 and TRBJ2-2; 13 positions match TRBD2. Trimming removed 7 bases from V and 4 bases from J; junction bases left unmatched: 4. Germline-derived CDR1 and CDR2 are SGHRS and YFSETQ. This CDR3 has 15 residues. The CDR3 sequence is CASRLAGGFTGELFF. The CDR3 DNA reads TGCGCCAGCCGACTAGCGGGGGGCTTCACCGGGGAGCTGTTTTTT.

The CDR3 sequence: CASSQGPFSLLPEKLFF. Written as DNA, the CDR3 is TGCGCCAGCAGCCAGGGCCCTTTCTCTCTGCTGCCTGAAAAACTGTTTTTT. V usage is TRBV4-1 and J usage is TRBJ1-4, with D unresolved. The CDR3 sequence is 17 residues long. The germline V and J ends were trimmed by 3 bases and 7 bases, with 21 bases remaining between them. Germline CDR1 and CDR2: MGHRA and YSYEKL.

The chain couples TRBV4-1 to TRBJ2-2; 8 bases map to TRBD2. The CDR3 spans 19 residues. Germline-derived CDR1 and CDR2 are MGHRA and YSYEKL. Trimming took 1 base from V and 1 from J; bases not matched to a gene: 11. The DNA for the CDR3 is TGCGCCAGCAGCCAAGCCCCCGGGCGGGGGGTTCGGAACACCGGGGAGCTGTTTTTT. It is translated as CASSQAPGRGVRNTGELFF.

This chain connects TRBV2 to TRBJ2-1, with TRBD1 matching 7 bases. The CDR3 consists of 15 residues. Germline V lookup: CDR1 SNHLY, CDR2 FYNNEI. J lost 9 bases, V lost 0 bases, and 8 bases had no gene match. This CDR3 reads CASSEALRGGGEQFF. The DNA for the CDR3 is TGTGCCAGCAGTGAAGCCCTCCGAGGGGGCGGTGAGCAGTTCTTC.

V usage is TRBV27 and J usage is TRBJ1-4; 8 positions agree with TRBD1. The CDR3 totals 16 residues. CDR1 is MNHEY, CDR2 SMNVEV, per germline (reference sequence). V dropped 1 base and J dropped 8; count of bases not matched to a gene: 9. CDR3 nucleotides: TGTGCCAGCAGTTTATTTCCGGGACAGGATTGGGAAAAACTGTTTTTT. It yields the protein CASSLFPGQDWEKLFF.

The V gene is TRBV7-3, the J gene TRBJ2-1; D perhaps matches TRBD2 (6 bases). This CDR3 comprises 21 residues. V was cut by 3 bases and J by 0 bases, with 27 bases left in between. Germline values: CDR1 SGHTA, CDR2 FQGTGA. The DNA for the CDR3 is TGTGCCAGCAGCTTGTCCTATGGAGTGCTGGGCGGGAAAGGCTCCTACAATGAGCAGTTCTTC. Protein sequence: CASSLSYGVLGGKGSYNEQFF.

This clone was found once. The V gene is TRBV5-1, the J gene TRBJ2-1; 10 bases fit TRBD1. V gave up 4 bases and J gave up 5 bases; unmatched junction bases: 12. Germline-derived CDR1 and CDR2 are SGHRS and YFSETQ. The length of the CDR3 is 17 residues. CDR3 amino acids: CASSPWGGTGENNEQFF. In nucleotides, the CDR3 is TGCGCCAGCAGCCCTTGGGGGGGGACAGGGGAAAACAATGAGCAGTTCTTC.

This chain joins TRBV6-5 and TRBJ1-2; 7 bases fit TRBD1. V lost 4 bases to trimming and J lost 4 bases; unmatched junction nucleotides: 6. CDR1 is MNHEY and CDR2 is SVGAGI in the germline V gene. The CDR3 is made up of 14 amino acids. This CDR3 is CASSSQQGLYGYTF. The CDR3 region has the DNA TGTGCCAGCAGTTCACAACAGGGGCTCTATGGCTACACCTTC.

The chain combines TRBV4-1 with TRBJ2-7, with 7 bases identical to TRBD2. J lost 3 bases, V lost 5 bases, and 7 bases had no gene match. This CDR3 is built from 14 residues. Looked up from germline, CDR1 is MGHRA and CDR2 is YSYEKL. CDR3 sequence (DNA): TGCGCCAGCAGCTCTCTTGGGGGGGACTACGAGCAGTACTTC. Translating gives CASSSLGGDYEQYF.